This entry describes one T cell receptor (beta chain). One entry per CDR3 protein results from TCRdb running MiXCR on the RT-PCR reads. The table records about 480,000 distinct CDR3 sequences, 25% of them present only once. The entry originates in a study of response to subunit inactivated influenza vaccine. The sample was CD4+ T cells sorted from PBMCs, taken approximately 5 days after vaccination. The TCR comes from a man aged 45 to 65 who received an inactivated influenza vaccine.

CDR3 in amino acids: CASSLVGGQRTQETQYF. The CDR3 DNA sequence: TGTGCCAGCAGCTTAGTAGGAGGGCAAAGGACCCAAGAGACCCAGTACTTC. The chain couples TRBV7-6 to TRBJ2-5; D is perhaps TRBD2 (6 bases). V shed 1 base and J shed 1 base, with 16 bases lying between them. Germline CDR1 and CDR2: SGHVS and FNYEAQ. The CDR3 is 17 residues long.